This T cell receptor (beta chain) was captured in a study of cytomegalovirus exposure and HLA in healthy donors. CDR3 size: 15 residues. The germline gives CDR1 SGHAT, CDR2 FQNNGV. Between the trimmed V and J ends, which lost 3 bases and 2 bases, there was a span of 11 bases. In the PCR, 60 Vbeta and 13 Jbeta primers were used. This table comes from immunoSEQ multiplex PCR, and its TCRdb copy is limited to in-frame clones, with some not included. The sample lists roughly 100,000 clones, about 83% seen once, with roughly 3.5% in the top ten. This clone is a singleton in its sample. The receptor was isolated from a female donor in good health and CMV-seropositive. Source material: PBMCs. This rearrangement joins TRBV11-2 to TRBJ1-5; TRBD1 might be the D (5 bases). The CDR3: CASSFAGQGNQPQHF. The CDR3, as DNA: TGTGCCAGCAGCTTTGCCGGACAAGGCAATCAGCCCCAGCATTTT.